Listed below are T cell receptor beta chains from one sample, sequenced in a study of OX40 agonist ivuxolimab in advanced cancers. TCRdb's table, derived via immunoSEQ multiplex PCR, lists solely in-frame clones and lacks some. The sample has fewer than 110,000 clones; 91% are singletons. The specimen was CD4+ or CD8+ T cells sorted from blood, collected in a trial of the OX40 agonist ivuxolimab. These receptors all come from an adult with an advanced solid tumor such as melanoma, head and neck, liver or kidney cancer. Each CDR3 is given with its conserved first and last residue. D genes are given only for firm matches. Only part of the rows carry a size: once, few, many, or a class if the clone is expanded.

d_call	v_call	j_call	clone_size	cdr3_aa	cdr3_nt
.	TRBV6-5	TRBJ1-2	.	CASSRRGGYGYTF	TGTGCCAGCAGCCGCAGGGGAGGCTATGGCTACACCTTC
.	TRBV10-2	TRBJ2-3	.	CASMVLFTDTQYF	TGCGCCAGCATGGTTCTATTCACAGATACGCAGTATTTT
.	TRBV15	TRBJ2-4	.	CATSRRDNAKNIQYF	TGTGCCACCAGCCGCCGGGACAATGCCAAAAACATTCAGTACTTC
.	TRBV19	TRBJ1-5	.	CASTQNPTGHNQPQHF	TGTGCCAGTACCCAGAATCCTACAGGGCACAATCAGCCCCAGCATTTT
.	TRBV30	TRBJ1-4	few	CAWRLEGEKLFF	TGTGCCTGGAGGCTCGAGGGGGAAAAACTGTTTTTT
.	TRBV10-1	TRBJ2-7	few	CASRSLRKQYF	TGCGCCAGCAGGTCTCTGCGAAAGCAGTACTTC
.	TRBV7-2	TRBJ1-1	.	CASSLDSAGNTEAFF	TGTGCCAGCAGCTTAGATTCTGCGGGGAACACTGAAGCTTTCTTT
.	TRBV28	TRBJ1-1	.	CASTRGTAFF	TGTGCCAGCACCCGGGGTACAGCTTTCTTT
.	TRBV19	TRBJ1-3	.	CASSIMGRSSGNTIYF	TGTGCCAGTAGTATCATGGGGAGGAGCTCTGGAAACACCATATATTTT
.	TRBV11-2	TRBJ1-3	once	CASSPSGNTIYF	TGTGCCAGCAGCCCTAGCGGAAACACCATATATTTT
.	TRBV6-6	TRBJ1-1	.	CASSKSGNTEAFF	TGTGCCAGCAGTAAATCCGGGAACACTGAAGCTTTCTTT
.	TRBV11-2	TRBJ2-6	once	CASSLEVSGANVLTF	TGTGCCAGCAGCTTAGAAGTCTCTGGGGCCAACGTCCTGACTTTC
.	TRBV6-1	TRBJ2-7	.	CASSEEEPRAFTSYEQYF	TGTGCCAGCAGTGAAGAAGAGCCCCGGGCATTCACCTCCTACGAGCAGTACTTC
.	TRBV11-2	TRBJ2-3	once	CASSSLAGPPTDTQYF	TGTGCCAGCAGCTCCCTGGCGGGGCCTCCCACAGATACGCAGTATTTT
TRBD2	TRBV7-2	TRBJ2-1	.	CASSLVAGGTNEQFF	TGTGCCAGCAGCTTAGTAGCGGGAGGGACAAATGAGCAGTTCTTC